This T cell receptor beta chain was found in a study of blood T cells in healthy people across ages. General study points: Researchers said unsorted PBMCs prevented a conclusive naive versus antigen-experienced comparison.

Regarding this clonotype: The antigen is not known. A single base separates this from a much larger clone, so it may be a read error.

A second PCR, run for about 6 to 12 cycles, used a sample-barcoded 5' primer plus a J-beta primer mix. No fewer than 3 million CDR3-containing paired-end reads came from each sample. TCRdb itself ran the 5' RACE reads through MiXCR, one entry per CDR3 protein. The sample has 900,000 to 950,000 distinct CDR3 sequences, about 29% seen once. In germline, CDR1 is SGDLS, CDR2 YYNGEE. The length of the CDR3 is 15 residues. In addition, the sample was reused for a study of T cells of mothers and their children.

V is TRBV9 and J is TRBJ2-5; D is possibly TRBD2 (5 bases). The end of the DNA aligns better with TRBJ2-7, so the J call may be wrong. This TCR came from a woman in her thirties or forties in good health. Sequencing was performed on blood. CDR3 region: CTSSLSVGQAYEQYF. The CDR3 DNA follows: TGTACCAGCTCACTTAGCGTGGGCCAGGCGTACGAGCAGTACTTC.